These 25 T cell receptor beta chains originate from one sample sequenced in a study of blood T cell repertoires in COVID-19. This table comes from immunoSEQ multiplex PCR, and its TCRdb copy is limited to in-frame clones, with some not included. The table shows tens of thousands of clones, with about nine tenths occurring only once. The specimen sequenced was peripheral blood. These TCRs come from a man aged 45-65 years with acute or convalescent COVID-19.

The chain is built from TRBV24-1 and TRBJ2-3; 12 positions match TRBD1. The CDR3 consists of 17 residues. Germline V lookup: CDR1 KGHDR, CDR2 SFDVKD. Unmatched junction bases numbered 4, after V lost 3 bases and J lost 1 base. CDR3 protein: CATSDPGQGAGTDTQYF. CDR3 DNA: TGTGCCACCAGTGATCCGGGACAGGGGGCCGGCACAGATACGCAGTATTTT.

The V and J genes are TRBV20-1 and TRBJ1-5; D gene ambiguous. CDR1 is DFQATT, CDR2 SNEGSKA, per germline (reference sequence). V dropped 2 bases and J dropped 13 bases, with 12 bases sitting between them. The CDR3 sequence is 11 residues long. The CDR3 sequence: CSARREAIQHF. CDR3 DNA: TGCAGTGCTAGACGGGAGGCGATTCAGCATTTT.

The J gene is TRBJ1-2, the V gene TRBV6-5, with no clear D. The CDR3 is 12 residues long. V was pared by 8 bases and J by 3 bases, with 10 bases between. Germline loops: CDR1 MNHEY, CDR2 SVGAGI. The CDR3 loop reads CASALSDYGYTF. Written as DNA, the CDR3 is TGTGCCAGCGCGCTGTCGGACTATGGCTACACCTTC.

The rearrangement links TRBV6-1 to TRBJ1-6; 7 positions match TRBD1. V was clipped by 1 base and J by 6 bases; unmatched bases: 9. The CDR3 sequence is 17 residues long. The germline V gene has CDR1 MNHNS and CDR2 SASEGT. The chain's CDR3 is CASSEVPPQGSNSPLHF. The CDR3 DNA reads TGTGCCAGCAGTGAAGTGCCCCCACAGGGGAGTAATTCACCCCTCCACTTT.

J is TRBJ1-4 and V is TRBV3-1 (or the pseudogene TRBV3-2); 8 bases fit TRBD1. The CDR3 consists of 14 residues. Looked up from germline, CDR1 is LGHDT and CDR2 is YNNKEL (reference sequence). V lost 7 bases and J lost 7; bases outside the gene matches: 8. CDR3 protein: CASTHAGGIEKLFF. The CDR3 DNA is TGTGCCAGCACCCATGCAGGGGGCATTGAAAAACTGTTTTTT.

As to this clone: One junction end does not reproduce the germline sequence, and a read error may be involved. This chain uses TRBV7-2 with TRBJ1-1; no clear D. The CDR3 spans 15 residues. Germline CDR1 is SGHTA and CDR2 is FQGNSA. The CDR3 sequence: CASSLEMGGSTEAFF. DNA for the CDR3: TGTGCCAGCAGTTTAGAGATGGGAGGGTCGACTGAAGCTTTCTTT.

The rearrangement joins TRBV18 to TRBJ2-1; 7 bases map to TRBD2. Germline loops: CDR1 KGHSH, CDR2 LQKENI. The CDR3 runs to 15 residues. V shed 2 bases, J shed 7 bases, and the junction held 8 bases outside the gene matches. The CDR3 DNA reads as TGTGCCAGCTCACCAAGCAGGACTAGGGTGAATGAGCAGTTCTTC. This sequence encodes CASSPSRTRVNEQFF.

The J gene is TRBJ1-2, the V gene TRBV4-1; D possibly corresponds to TRBD1 (5 bases). The CDR3 length is 14 residues. Germline V CDR1 and CDR2: MGHRA, YSYEKL. Trimming pared 1 base from V and 4 bases from J, leaving 10 bases between. In nucleotides, the CDR3 is TGCGCCAGCAGCCAAGTATTTGACAGCTATGGCTACACCTTC. This sequence encodes CASSQVFDSYGYTF.

This chain joins TRBV3-1 (or the pseudogene TRBV3-2) and TRBJ1-1, with 8 bases fitting TRBD1. Germline trimming cut 2 bases from V and 3 bases from J; bases unmatched to any gene: 2. The germline gives CDR1 LGHDT, CDR2 YNNKEL (reference sequence). The CDR3 runs to 14 residues. The CDR3: CASSQKDRDTEAFF. The CDR3 coding sequence is TGTGCCAGCAGCCAAAAGGACAGGGACACTGAAGCTTTCTTT.

The rearrangement links TRBV5-1 to TRBJ1-1; TRBD1 matches at 9 bases. The V gene's germline CDR1 is SGHRS and CDR2 YFSETQ. Trimming took 3 bases from V and 0 from J; bases not matched to a gene: 3. This CDR3 has 15 residues. The chain's CDR3 is CASSSRQGVNTEAFF. In DNA form, the CDR3 reads TGCGCCAGCAGCTCAAGACAGGGGGTGAACACTGAAGCTTTCTTT.

The rearrangement links TRBV5-1 to TRBJ2-7; D might be TRBD2 (5 bases). The V gene lost 4 bases and the J gene lost 6 bases, with 14 bases spanning the gap. This CDR3 has 13 amino acids. Germline CDR1 reads SGHRS; CDR2 reads YFSETQ. CDR3 protein: CASSIGGAREQYF. The CDR3 DNA reads TGCGCCAGCAGCATAGGAGGAGCACGCGAGCAGTACTTC.

The rearrangement joins TRBV5-4 to TRBJ2-3; 8 nucleotides agree with TRBD2. CDR1 is SGHNT and CDR2 is YYREEE in the germline V gene (reference sequence). V dropped 3 bases and J dropped 0; count of bases not matched to a gene: 6. The CDR3 loop spans 16 amino acids. The CDR3 bases are TGTGCCAGCAGCTCAAAACTAGCGGCAAGCACAGATACGCAGTATTTT. Amino acid sequence: CASSSKLAASTDTQYF.

The CDR3 here is CATSDWGTGDGTGELFF. The CDR3 DNA is TGTGCCACCAGTGATTGGGGGACAGGGGATGGGACCGGGGAGCTGTTTTTT. V gene TRBV24-1 combines with J gene TRBJ2-2; 10 nucleotides agree with TRBD1. The V segment lost 2 bases and the J segment 5 bases; nucleotides outside the gene matches: 7. The V gene's germline CDR1 is KGHDR and CDR2 SFDVKD. The CDR3 totals 17 residues.

The chain couples TRBV6-5 to TRBJ2-7; 8 bases are a match to TRBD1. J lost 5 bases, V lost 2 bases, and 2 bases had no gene match. The CDR3 contains 13 residues. Germline lookup yields CDR1 MNHEY and CDR2 SVGAGI. CDR3 sequence (DNA): TGTGCCAGCAGTTACGGACAGGGACACGAGCAGTACTTC. This gives the protein CASSYGQGHEQYF.

The rearrangement uses TRBV2 and TRBJ2-2; 11 nucleotides match TRBD1. The CDR3 is 15 amino acids. V lost 7 bases to trimming and J lost 5 bases; unmatched junction nucleotides: 6. Germline V gene lookup returns CDR1 SNHLY and CDR2 FYNNEI. CDR3 sequence (DNA): TGTGCCAGCAAAGGACAGGGGGCGTTGACCGGGGAGCTGTTTTTT. It specifies CASKGQGALTGELFF.

The chain recombines TRBV12-3 or TRBV12-4 with TRBJ2-1; D is uncertain. The V end was cut by 3 bases, the J end by 9 bases, with 9 bases between. This CDR3 contains 12 residues. The chain's CDR3 is CASSFGAGEQFF. The CDR3 coding sequence is TGTGCCAGCAGTTTCGGAGCTGGTGAGCAGTTCTTC.

This clone was counted only a few times. J is TRBJ2-2 and V is TRBV7-3, with D possibly TRBD2 on 5 matching bases. There are 16 residues in the CDR3. Germline assignment: CDR1 SGHTA and CDR2 FQGTGA. V dropped 5 bases and J dropped 5 bases, with 18 bases sitting between them. DNA for the CDR3: TGTGCCAGCAGCCCCCGTGGACTGTCCGCGACCGGGGAGCTGTTTTTT. Its protein product is CASSPRGLSATGELFF.

The chain recombines TRBV28 with TRBJ1-4; 7 nucleotides match TRBD1. J was trimmed by 10 bases and V by 2 bases; bases with no gene match: 7. Per germline, CDR1 MDHEN and CDR2 SYDVKM. The CDR3 runs to 14 residues. Written as DNA, the CDR3 is TGTGCCAGCAGTTTAATAGGGCAGGGGGTAAAACTGTTTTTT. This sequence encodes CASSLIGQGVKLFF.

The chain links TRBV10-3 to TRBJ2-1; TRBD1 aligns across 8 bases. The CDR3 consists of 15 residues. V trimming: 9 bases; J trimming: 0 bases; junction bases outside the gene matches: 7. The germline gives CDR1 ENHRY, CDR2 SYGVKD. The chain's CDR3 is CAISDRGSSYNEQFF. CDR3 DNA: TGTGCCATAAGCGACAGGGGAAGCTCCTACAATGAGCAGTTCTTC.

The chain recombines TRBV7-9 with TRBJ2-1; unclear D gene. V dropped 5 bases and J dropped 0 bases, with 14 bases sitting between them. CDR1 is SEHNR and CDR2 is FQNEAQ in the germline V gene (reference sequence). This CDR3 contains 16 residues. The CDR3 region is CASSPPRGNSYNEQFF. In nucleotides, the CDR3 is TGTGCCAGCAGCCCCCCCCGCGGTAACTCCTACAATGAGCAGTTCTTC.

The chain is built from TRBV15 and TRBJ2-5; D is ambiguous. V lost 6 bases to trimming and J lost 2 bases, with 13 bases between them. The germline gives CDR1 LNHNV, CDR2 YYDKDF (reference sequence). This CDR3 is built from 14 residues. The CDR3 sequence: CATSARRDQETQYF. The CDR3 DNA sequence: TGTGCCACCAGTGCCCGTAGAGATCAAGAGACCCAGTACTTC.

The rearrangement links TRBV7-9 to TRBJ1-1; D is perhaps TRBD1 (5 bases). The CDR3 covers 16 residues. Germline loops: CDR1 SEHNR, CDR2 FQNEAQ (reference sequence). Trimming pared 3 bases from V and 3 bases from J, leaving 17 bases between. The CDR3 region is CASSFGGSSMDTEAFF. CDR3 coding DNA: TGTGCCAGCAGCTTTGGGGGGTCGTCAATGGACACTGAAGCTTTCTTT.

The chain uses TRBV2 and TRBJ1-6; D not resolved. V was cut by 4 bases and J by 8 bases, with 15 bases left in between. Germline V gene lookup returns CDR1 SNHLY and CDR2 FYNNEI. CDR3 size: 15 residues. The CDR3 DNA reads TGTGCCAGCAGTGGAGGCGTGGGTAACTATTCACCCCTCCACTTT. Translating gives CASSGGVGNYSPLHF. Full variable domain (outside the CDR3, taken from reference TRBV2 and TRBJ1-6): EPEVTQTPSHQVTQMGQEVILRCVPISNHLYFYWYRQILGQKVEFLVSFYNNEISEKSEIFDDQFSVERPDGSNFTLKIRSTKLEDSAMYFCASSGGVGNYSPLHFGNGTRLTVT.

The CDR3 region has the DNA TGTGCCAGCAGCTTAGTTACTCTAAACACCATATATTTT. Amino acid sequence: CASSLVTLNTIYF. This chain uses TRBV7-9 with TRBJ1-3; D ambiguous. The CDR3 runs to 13 residues. Per the germline V gene, CDR1 is SEHNR and CDR2 is FQNEAQ (reference sequence). Trimming took off 1 base at V and 6 bases at J, with 7 bases between the two ends.

The chain has TRBV11-2 and TRBJ1-6; D is undetermined. There are 12 residues in the CDR3. The ends were cut back, 3 bases at V and 10 bases at J, with 7 bases in the middle. From germline, CDR1 is SGHAT and CDR2 FQNNGV. CDR3 region: CASSFYNSPLHF. The CDR3 nucleotides are TGTGCCAGCAGCTTTTACAACTCACCCCTCCACTTT.